This T cell receptor beta chain was recorded in a study of cytomegalovirus exposure and HLA in healthy donors. Unrecorded immune exposure was likely among donors, who were nominally healthy when sampled. As concerns this clone: Its matching antigen is unknown.

V was pared by 2 bases and J by 5 bases, with 12 bases between. This CDR3 is 14 amino acids long. CDR1 MNHEY and CDR2 SVGAGI come from the germline V gene. Findings of the study overall: Earlier analysis looked at TCR beta V segments, and most were productive about 87% or about 30% of the time. When the data were analyzed later, several of the most significant clusters appeared to be linked to common viral pathogens.

PCR was performed using 60 Vbeta and 13 Jbeta primers. Original handling: As a later analysis found, there were 78 million or so unique TCR beta chains, of which about 10 million were shared. Clones were read by immunoSEQ multiplex PCR, and TCRdb kept only the in-frame ones, dropping some. V and J calls and clone size follow that table, whereas D and trimming were derived from the DNA. The table lists around 150,000 clones, around 65% of them singletons. The receptor was isolated from a woman in her twenties or thirties in good health and CMV-seropositive. The sequenced material came from PBMCs. This chain connects TRBV6-5 to TRBJ2-5; D is uncertain. The CDR3 sequence is CASSYGSIGETQYF. Written as DNA, the CDR3 is TGTGCCAGCAGTTACGGGTCGATCGGGGAGACCCAGTACTTC.